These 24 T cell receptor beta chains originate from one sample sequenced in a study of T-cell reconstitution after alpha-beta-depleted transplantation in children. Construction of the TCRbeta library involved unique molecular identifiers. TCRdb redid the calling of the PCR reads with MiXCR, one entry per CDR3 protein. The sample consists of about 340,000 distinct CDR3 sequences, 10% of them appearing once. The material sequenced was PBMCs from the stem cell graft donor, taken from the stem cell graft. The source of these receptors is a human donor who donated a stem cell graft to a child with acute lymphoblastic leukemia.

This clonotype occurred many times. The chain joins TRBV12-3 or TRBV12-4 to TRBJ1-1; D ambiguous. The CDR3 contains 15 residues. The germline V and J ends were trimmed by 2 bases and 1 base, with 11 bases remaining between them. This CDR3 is CASSLTSAENTEAFF. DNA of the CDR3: TGTGCCAGCAGTTTAACGTCCGCCGAGAACACTGAAGCTTTCTTT.

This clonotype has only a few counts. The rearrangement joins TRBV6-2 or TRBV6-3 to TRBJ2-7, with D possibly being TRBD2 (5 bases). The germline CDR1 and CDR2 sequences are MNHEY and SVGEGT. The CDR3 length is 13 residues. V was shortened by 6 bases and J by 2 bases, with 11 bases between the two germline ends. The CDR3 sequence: CASSRGQTYEQYF. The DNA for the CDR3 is TGTGCCAGCAGCCGCGGGCAGACCTACGAGCAGTACTTC.

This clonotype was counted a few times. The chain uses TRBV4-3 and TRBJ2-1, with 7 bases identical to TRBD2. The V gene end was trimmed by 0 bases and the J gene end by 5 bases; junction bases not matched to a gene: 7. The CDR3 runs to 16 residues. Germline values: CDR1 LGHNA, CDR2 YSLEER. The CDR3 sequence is CASSQDSSGWDNEQFF. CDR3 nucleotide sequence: TGCGCCAGCAGCCAAGATAGTAGCGGGTGGGACAATGAGCAGTTCTTC.

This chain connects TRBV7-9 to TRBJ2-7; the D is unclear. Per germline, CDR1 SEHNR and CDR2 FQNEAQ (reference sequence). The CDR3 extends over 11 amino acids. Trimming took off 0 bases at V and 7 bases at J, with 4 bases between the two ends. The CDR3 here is CASSLAKEQYF. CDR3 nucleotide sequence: TGTGCCAGCAGCTTAGCGAAAGAGCAGTACTTC. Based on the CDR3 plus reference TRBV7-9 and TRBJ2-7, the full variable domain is DTGVSQNPRHKITKRGQNVTFRCDPISEHNRLYWYRQTLGQGPEFLTYFQNEAQLEKSRLLSDRFSAERPKGSFSTLEIQRTEQGDSAMYLCASSLAKEQYFGPGTRLTVT.

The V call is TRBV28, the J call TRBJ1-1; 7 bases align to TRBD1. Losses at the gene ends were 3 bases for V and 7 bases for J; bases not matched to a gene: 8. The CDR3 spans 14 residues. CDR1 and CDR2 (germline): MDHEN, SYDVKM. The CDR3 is CASSFLDREIEAFF. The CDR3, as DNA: TGTGCCAGCAGTTTTCTTGACAGGGAGATTGAAGCTTTCTTT.

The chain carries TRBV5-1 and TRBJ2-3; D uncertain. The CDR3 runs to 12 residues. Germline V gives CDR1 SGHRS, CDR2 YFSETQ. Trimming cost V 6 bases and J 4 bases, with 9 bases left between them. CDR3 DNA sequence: TGCGCCAGCAAGGAAGAAGCAGATACGCAGTATTTT. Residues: CASKEEADTQYF.

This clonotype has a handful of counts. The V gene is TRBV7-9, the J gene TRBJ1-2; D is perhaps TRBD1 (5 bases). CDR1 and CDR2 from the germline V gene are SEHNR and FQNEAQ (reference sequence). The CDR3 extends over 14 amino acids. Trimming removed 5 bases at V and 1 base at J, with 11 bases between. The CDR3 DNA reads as TGTGCCAGCAGCAACCGGGACGGTAACTATGGCTACACCTTC. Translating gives CASSNRDGNYGYTF.

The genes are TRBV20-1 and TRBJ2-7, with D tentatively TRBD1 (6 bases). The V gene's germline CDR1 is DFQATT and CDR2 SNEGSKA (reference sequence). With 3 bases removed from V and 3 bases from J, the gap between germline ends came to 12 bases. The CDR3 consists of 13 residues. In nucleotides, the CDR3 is TGCAGTGCTAGTGAGACAGGTCTCTACGAGCAGTACTTC. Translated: CSASETGLYEQYF.

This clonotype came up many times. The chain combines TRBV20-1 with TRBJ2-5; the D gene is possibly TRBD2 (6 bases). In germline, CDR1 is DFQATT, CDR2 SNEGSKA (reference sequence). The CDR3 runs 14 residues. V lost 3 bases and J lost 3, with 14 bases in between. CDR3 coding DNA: TGCAGTGCTAGGGAAACTAGCCCGAAAGAGACCCAGTACTTC. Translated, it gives CSARETSPKETQYF.

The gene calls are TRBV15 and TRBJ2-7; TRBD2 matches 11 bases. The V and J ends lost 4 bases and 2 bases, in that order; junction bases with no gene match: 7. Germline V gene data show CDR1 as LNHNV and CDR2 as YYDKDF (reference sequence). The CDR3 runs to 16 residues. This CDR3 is CATSIRGLAGPYEQYF. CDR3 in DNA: TGTGCCACCAGCATTCGTGGACTAGCGGGCCCCTACGAGCAGTACTTC.

CDR3 coding DNA: TGCGCCAGCAGCCAAGTGCTGCGGGCGGGAGGGGGAGATACGCAGTATTTT. It translates to CASSQVLRAGGGDTQYF. The V call is TRBV4-3, the J call TRBJ2-3; 9 nucleotides line up with TRBD2. This CDR3 comprises 17 residues. The V gene's germline CDR1 is LGHNA and CDR2 YSLEER. The J segment lost 5 bases and the V segment lost 1 base, leaving 10 bases of the junction unmatched.

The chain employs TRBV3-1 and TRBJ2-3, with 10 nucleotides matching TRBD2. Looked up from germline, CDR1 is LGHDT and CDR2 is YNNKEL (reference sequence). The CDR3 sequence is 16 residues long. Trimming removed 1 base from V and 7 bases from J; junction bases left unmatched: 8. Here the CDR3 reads CASSQGASGSPYTQYF. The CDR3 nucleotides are TGTGCCAGCAGCCAAGGGGCTAGCGGGAGCCCCTATACGCAGTATTTT.

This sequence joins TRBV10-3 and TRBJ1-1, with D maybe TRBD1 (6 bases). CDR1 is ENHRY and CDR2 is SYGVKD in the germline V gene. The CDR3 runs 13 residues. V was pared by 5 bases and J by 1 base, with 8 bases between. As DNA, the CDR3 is TGTGCCATCAGTACGACAGGGAACACTGAAGCTTTCTTT. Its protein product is CAISTTGNTEAFF.

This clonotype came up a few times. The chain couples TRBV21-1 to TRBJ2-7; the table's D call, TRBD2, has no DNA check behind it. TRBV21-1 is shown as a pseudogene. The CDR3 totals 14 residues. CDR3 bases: TGTGCCAGCAGCAAAGCCGCAGCGGACTACGAGCAGTACTTC. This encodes CASSKAAADYEQYF.

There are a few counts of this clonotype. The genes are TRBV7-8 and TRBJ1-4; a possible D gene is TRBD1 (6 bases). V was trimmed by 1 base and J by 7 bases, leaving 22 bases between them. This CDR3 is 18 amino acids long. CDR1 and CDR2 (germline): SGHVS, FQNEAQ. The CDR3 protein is CASSLEGRGRGTFEKLFF. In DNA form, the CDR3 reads TGTGCCAGCAGCTTAGAAGGCCGAGGCAGGGGCACCTTTGAAAAACTGTTTTTT.

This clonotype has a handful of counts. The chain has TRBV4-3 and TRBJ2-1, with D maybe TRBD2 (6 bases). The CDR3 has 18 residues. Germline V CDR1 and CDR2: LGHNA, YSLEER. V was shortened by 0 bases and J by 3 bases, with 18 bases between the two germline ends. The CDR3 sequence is CASSQDIFLGGGYNEQFF. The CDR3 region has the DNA TGCGCCAGCAGCCAAGATATTTTCTTGGGGGGTGGCTACAATGAGCAGTTCTTC.

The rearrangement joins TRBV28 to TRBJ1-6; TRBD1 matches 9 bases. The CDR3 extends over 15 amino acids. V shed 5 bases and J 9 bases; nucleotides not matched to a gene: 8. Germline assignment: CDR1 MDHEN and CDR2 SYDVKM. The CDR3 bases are TGTGCCAGCAGTCTGGGGACAGGGAGGACTTCACCCCTCCACTTT. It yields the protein CASSLGTGRTSPLHF.

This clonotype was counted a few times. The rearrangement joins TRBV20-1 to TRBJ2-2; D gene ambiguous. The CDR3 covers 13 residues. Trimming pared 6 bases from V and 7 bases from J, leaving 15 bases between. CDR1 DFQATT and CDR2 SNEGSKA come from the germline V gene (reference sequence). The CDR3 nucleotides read TGCAGTGCGTCTCCTAGAGGTCACGGGGAGCTGTTTTTT. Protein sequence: CSASPRGHGELFF.

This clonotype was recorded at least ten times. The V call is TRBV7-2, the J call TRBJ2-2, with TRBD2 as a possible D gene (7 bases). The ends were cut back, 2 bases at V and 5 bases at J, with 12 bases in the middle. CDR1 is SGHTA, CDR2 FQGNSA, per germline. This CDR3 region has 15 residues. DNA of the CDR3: TGTGCCAGCAGCTTACTACAGGGAGGGACCGGGGAGCTGTTTTTT. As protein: CASSLLQGGTGELFF. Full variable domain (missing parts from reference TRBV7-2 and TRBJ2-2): GAGVSQSPSNKVTEKGKDVELRCDPISGHTALYWYRQSLGQGLEFLIYFQGNSAPDKSGLPSDRFSAERTGGSVSTLTIQRTQQEDSAVYLCASSLLQGGTGELFFGEGSRLTVL.

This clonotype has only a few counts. CDR3 DNA sequence: TGTGCCAGCTCACCACAGGGAATGGAACTGTTTTTT. This encodes CASSPQGMELFF. The chain combines TRBV18 with TRBJ1-4, with D uncertain. This CDR3 has 12 residues. Per germline, CDR1 KGHSH and CDR2 LQKENI. The germline V and J ends were trimmed by 1 base and 12 bases, with 9 bases remaining between them.

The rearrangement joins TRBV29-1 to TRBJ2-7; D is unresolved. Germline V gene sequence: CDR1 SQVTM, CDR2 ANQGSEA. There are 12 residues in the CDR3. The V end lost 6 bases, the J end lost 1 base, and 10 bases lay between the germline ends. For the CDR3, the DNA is TGCAGCGTCGCGGACCCTTCCTACGAGCAGTACTTC. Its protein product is CSVADPSYEQYF.

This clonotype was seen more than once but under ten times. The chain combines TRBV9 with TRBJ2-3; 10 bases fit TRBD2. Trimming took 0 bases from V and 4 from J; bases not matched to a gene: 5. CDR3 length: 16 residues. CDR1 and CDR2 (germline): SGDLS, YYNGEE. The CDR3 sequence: CASSVEASGRPDTQYF. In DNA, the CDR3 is TGTGCCAGCAGCGTAGAGGCTAGCGGGAGACCAGATACGCAGTATTTT.

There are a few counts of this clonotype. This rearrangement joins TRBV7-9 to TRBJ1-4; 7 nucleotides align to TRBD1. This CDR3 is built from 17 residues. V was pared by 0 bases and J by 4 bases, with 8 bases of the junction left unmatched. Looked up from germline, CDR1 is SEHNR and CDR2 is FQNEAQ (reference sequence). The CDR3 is CASSLADTGTVNEKLFF. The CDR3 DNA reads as TGTGCCAGCAGCTTAGCCGACACCGGGACAGTTAATGAAAAACTGTTTTTT.

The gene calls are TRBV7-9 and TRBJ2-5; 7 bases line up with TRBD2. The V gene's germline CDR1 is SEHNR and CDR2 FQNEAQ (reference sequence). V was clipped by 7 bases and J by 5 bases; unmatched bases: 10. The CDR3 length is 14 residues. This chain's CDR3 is CASIFPGGEETQYF. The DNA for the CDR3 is TGTGCCAGCATCTTTCCGGGAGGCGAGGAGACCCAGTACTTC.